This is a list of T cell receptor beta chains from one sample in a study of cytomegalovirus exposure and HLA in healthy donors. This table comes from immunoSEQ multiplex PCR, and its TCRdb copy is limited to in-frame clones, with some not included. Of about 56,000 clones listed, around 94% are singletons. What was sequenced was PBMCs. The receptors here all came from a man aged 18 to 29 in good health and CMV-seronegative. Both conserved end residues are part of each CDR3. Each record gives: D gene, J gene, V gene, clone size, CDR3 protein, CDR3 DNA. A D gene is named only where the DNA matches it firmly. Clone size is stated in some rows and not others, as once, few, many or a class when expanded.

>TRBD1|TRBJ1-4|TRBV7-9|NA
CASSMDRGTNEKLFF
TGTGCCAGCAGCATGGACAGGGGAACTAATGAAAAACTGTTTTTT
>TRBD2|TRBJ2-3|TRBV19|NA
CASRRLGSGSESTQYF
TGTGCCAGTAGGCGCCTTGGAAGCGGGAGTGAGTCTACGCAGTATTTT
>TRBD2|TRBJ2-3|TRBV4-3|NA
CASTPPGLAGAAPNTDTQYF
TGCGCCAGCACCCCCCCCGGACTAGCGGGAGCAGCCCCTAACACAGATACGCAGTATTTT
>NA|TRBJ1-5|TRBV10-3|NA
CAISEIVTGNSNQPQHF
TGTGCCATCAGTGAGATCGTAACAGGGAATAGCAATCAGCCCCAGCATTTT
>NA|TRBJ1-2|TRBV4-3|once
CASSQDPGGIPLYGYTF
TGCGCCAGCAGCCAAGACCCTGGGGGGATCCCCCTCTATGGCTACACCTTC
>NA|TRBJ2-5|TRBV6-6|NA
CASRRAPQETQYF
TGTGCCAGCAGGAGGGCTCCCCAAGAGACCCAGTACTTC
>NA|TRBJ2-1|TRBV5-1|NA
CASSLRSAGRSYNEQFF
TGCGCCAGCAGCCTCCGTAGCGCGGGCCGCTCCTACAATGAGCAGTTCTTC
>TRBD2|TRBJ2-2|TRBV5-5|NA
CASFTSGRAKGELFF
TGTGCCAGCTTTACTAGCGGGAGGGCCAAGGGGGAGCTGTTTTTT
>TRBD2|TRBJ2-3|TRBV7-6|once
CASSLTSGGVSADTQYF
TGTGCCAGCAGCCTTACTAGCGGCGGCGTTAGTGCAGATACGCAGTATTTT
>NA|TRBJ1-2|TRBV2|NA
CASSETAGYTF
TGTGCCAGCAGTGAAACAGCCGGCTACACCTTC
>TRBD2|TRBJ2-7|TRBV14|NA
CASSKGTSGTYEQYF
TGTGCCAGCAGCAAAGGGACTAGCGGGACCTACGAGCAGTACTTC
>TRBD1|TRBJ2-1|TRBV7-9|NA
CASSYPWDRLINEQFF
TGTGCCAGCAGCTATCCGTGGGACAGGCTAATTAATGAGCAGTTCTTC
>NA|TRBJ1-2|TRBV7-8|NA
CASSFNPIRGYGYTF
TGTGCCAGCAGCTTCAACCCGATCAGAGGCTATGGCTACACCTTC
>NA|TRBJ2-7|TRBV27|NA
CASSVGATYEQYF
TGTGCCAGCAGTGTTGGGGCGACCTACGAGCAGTACTTC
>TRBD2|TRBJ2-7|TRBV11-3|NA
CASSRGTSESEQYF
TGTGCCAGCAGCCGCGGGACTAGCGAATCCGAGCAGTACTTC
>NA|TRBJ2-7|TRBV7-9|NA
CASSLNSYEQYF
TGTGCCAGCAGCCTAAACAGTTACGAGCAGTACTTC
>TRBD2|TRBJ2-1|TRBV9|NA
CASSRSGRANNEQFF
TGTGCCAGCAGTCGCAGCGGGAGGGCCAACAATGAGCAGTTCTTC
>TRBD2|TRBJ2-5|TRBV28|NA
CASSPGIAGGGETQYF
TGTGCCAGCAGCCCGGGGATAGCGGGAGGTGGGGAGACCCAGTACTTC
>NA|TRBJ2-2|TRBV7-2|NA
CASSFEAGELFF
TGTGCCAGCAGCTTTGAGGCCGGGGAGCTGTTTTTT
>TRBD2|TRBJ2-3|TRBV28|few
CASSLVTSGSTDTQYF
TGTGCCAGCAGTTTAGTGACTAGCGGAAGCACAGATACGCAGTATTTT
>NA|TRBJ2-5|TRBV19|NA
CASSRQGGQETQYF
TGTGCCAGTAGTAGGCAGGGCGGCCAAGAGACCCAGTACTTC
>TRBD2|TRBJ2-3|TRBV9|NA
CASSVSGLGTDTQYF
TGTGCCAGCAGCGTCTCGGGACTAGGCACAGATACGCAGTATTTT
>NA|TRBJ2-2|TRBV11-2|NA
CASSLISGVGTGELFF
TGTGCCAGCAGCTTAATATCAGGGGTGGGCACCGGGGAGCTGTTTTTT
>NA|TRBJ2-7|TRBV18|NA
CASSPPGTYEQYF
TGTGCCAGCTCACCGCCAGGCACCTACGAGCAGTACTTC
>TRBD2|TRBJ2-7|TRBV4-3|NA
CASSQVHSLAALSYEQYF
TGCGCCAGCAGCCAAGTACATTCCCTAGCGGCACTCTCCTACGAGCAGTACTTC
>NA|TRBJ2-7|TRBV19|NA
CASSIQGRSSYEQYF
TGTGCCAGTAGTATACAGGGGCGCTCATCCTACGAGCAGTACTTC
>NA|TRBJ1-2|TRBV2|NA
CASSGSEASYGYTF
TGTGCCAGCAGTGGATCGGAGGCCAGCTATGGCTACACCTTC
>NA|TRBJ2-1|TRBV6-6|NA
CASSYSELQFF
TGTGCCAGCAGTTACTCGGAACTACAGTTCTTC
>NA|TRBJ2-5|TRBV7-8|NA
CASSRMTVNQETQYF
TGTGCCAGCAGCCGTATGACAGTAAATCAAGAGACCCAGTACTTC
>TRBD2|TRBJ2-7|TRBV9|once
CASSVEPSGTYEQYF
TGTGCCAGCAGCGTAGAGCCTAGCGGGACCTACGAGCAGTACTTC
>TRBD2|TRBJ2-2|TRBV5-1|NA
CASEGGTSANTGELFF
TGCGCCAGCGAAGGCGGTACTAGCGCGAACACCGGGGAGCTGTTTTTT
>NA|TRBJ1-5|TRBV6-6|NA
CASSYGYQGSNQPQHF
TGTGCCAGCAGTTACGGGTACCAGGGAAGCAATCAGCCCCAGCATTTT
>NA|TRBJ1-1|TRBV19|NA
CASRGPEAFF
TGTGCCAGTAGGGGGCCTGAAGCTTTCTTT
>NA|TRBJ2-3|TRBV2|NA
CASSIESLDTQYF
TGTGCCAGCAGCATCGAAAGCTTGGATACGCAGTATTTT
>TRBD1|TRBJ2-2|TRBV2|NA
CASRILTGDGGELFF
TGTGCCAGCAGAATACTGACAGGGGACGGCGGGGAGCTGTTTTTT
>NA|TRBJ2-3|TRBV9|NA
CASSVEASTDTQYF
TGTGCCAGCAGCGTAGAAGCGAGCACAGATACGCAGTATTTT
>TRBD2|TRBJ2-7|TRBV7-2|NA
CASSLVAGGPDEQYF
TGTGCCAGCAGCTTAGTAGCGGGAGGGCCCGACGAGCAGTACTTC
>TRBD2|TRBJ2-3|TRBV19|NA
CASSIDFDSGSRTDTQYF
TGTGCCAGTAGTATAGATTTTGATAGCGGGAGTCGCACAGATACGCAGTATTTT
>NA|TRBJ1-1|TRBV28|once
CASSFSTEAFF
TGTGCCAGCAGTTTCTCCACTGAAGCTTTCTTT
>TRBD2|TRBJ2-5|TRBV5-1|NA
CASSLAGSGSLQETQYF
TGCGCCAGCAGCTTGGCCGGGAGCGGGAGTTTACAAGAGACCCAGTACTTC
>NA|TRBJ2-1|TRBV27|NA
CASSPQALDTYNEQFF
TGTGCCAGCAGTCCCCAGGCACTAGACACCTACAATGAGCAGTTCTTC
>NA|TRBJ2-5|TRBV27|NA
CASSPRDTEETQYF
TGTGCCAGCAGTCCCCGGGACACCGAAGAGACCCAGTACTTC
>TRBD2|TRBJ2-3|TRBV5-6|NA
CASSLKGRARTDTQYF
TGTGCCAGCAGCCTCAAGGGGAGGGCCCGGACAGATACGCAGTATTTT
>TRBD2|TRBJ2-7|TRBV19|NA
CASGARGTDEQYF
TGTGCCAGTGGAGCGCGGGGGACGGACGAGCAGTACTTC
>TRBD1|TRBJ1-2|TRBV28|NA
CASSLIKLDRANYGYTF
TGTGCCAGCAGTCTGATAAAACTCGACAGGGCTAACTATGGCTACACCTTC
>TRBD1|TRBJ2-7|TRBV6-5|NA
CASSYLQGSSYEQYF
TGTGCCAGCAGTTACCTACAGGGGTCCTCCTACGAGCAGTACTTC
>NA|TRBJ2-7|TRBV9|NA
CASSVGGALTNNEQYF
TGTGCCAGCAGCGTCGGAGGGGCCCTAACGAACAACGAGCAGTACTTC
>NA|TRBJ1-1|TRBV5-1|NA
CASSRPTVLNTEAFF
TGCGCCAGCAGTCGACCCACAGTCTTGAACACTGAAGCTTTCTTT
>NA|TRBJ2-5|TRBV28|few
CASSLPRETQYF
TGTGCCAGCAGTTTACCGCGGGAGACCCAGTACTTC
>NA|TRBJ2-3|TRBV7-6|NA
CASSSPSKTQYF
TGTGCCAGCAGCTCCCCTAGTAAGACGCAGTATTTT
>NA|TRBJ2-1|TRBV20-1|NA
CSASRSGEQFF
TGCAGTGCTAGTCGGAGCGGTGAGCAGTTCTTC
>TRBD1|TRBJ2-4|TRBV27|few
CASSTLGTGGVQYF
TGTGCCAGCAGTACTTTAGGGACAGGGGGCGTTCAGTACTTC
>NA|TRBJ1-2|TRBV6-1|NA
CASSENFNYGYTF
TGTGCCAGCAGTGAAAACTTTAACTATGGCTACACCTTC
>TRBD2|TRBJ2-1|TRBV6-4|once
CASSDGTGAPGGGQFF
TGTGCCAGCAGTGACGGAACGGGAGCTCCGGGAGGGGGGCAGTTCTTC
>TRBD2|TRBJ2-7|TRBV7-2|once
CASSLALLAGGPPEQYF
TGTGCCAGCAGCTTAGCGCTCCTAGCGGGAGGGCCTCCCGAGCAGTACTTC